Listed below are T cell receptor beta chains from one sample, sequenced in a study of cytomegalovirus exposure and HLA in healthy donors. The protocol was immunoSEQ multiplex PCR, while the TCRdb copy is restricted to in-frame clones and leaves out a portion. The sample carries roughly 100,000 clones, 9.5% to 15% recorded once. The sample was PBMCs. These receptors came from a man aged 35 to 55 in good health and CMV-seropositive. The CDR3 runs from the conserved cysteine through the conserved F or W. A D gene is named only where the DNA matches it firmly. The size of a clone is reported for some rows only, either as once, few or many, or as a class for expanded clones.

v_gene,j_gene,d_gene,len,abundance,CDR3aa,CDR3nt
TRBV15,TRBJ2-5,TRBD1,15,-,CATSRDNRGQETQYF,TGTGCCACCAGCAGAGATAACAGGGGACAAGAGACCCAGTACTTC
TRBV7-9,TRBJ2-7,TRBD2,19,-,CASSSLLTSGTTNTYEQYF,TGTGCCAGCAGCTCTCTATTGACTAGCGGGACAACCAACACCTACGAGCAGTACTTC
TRBV5-1,TRBJ2-5,TRBD2,16,few,CASSHLAGAIQETQYF,TGCGCCAGCAGCCACCTAGCGGGAGCAATCCAAGAGACCCAGTACTTC
TRBV9,TRBJ2-2,TRBD2,19,-,CASSGDRRSGRGGTGELFF,TGTGCCAGCAGCGGCGACCGTCGGAGCGGGAGAGGGGGCACCGGGGAGCTGTTTTTT
TRBV6-6,TRBJ1-1,-,11,-,CGTRGGTEAFF,TGTGGCACCCGGGGTGGCACTGAAGCTTTCTTT
TRBV29-1,TRBJ2-7,TRBD1,11,few,CSSGQGDEQYF,TGCAGCTCCGGACAGGGGGACGAGCAGTACTTC
TRBV4-1,TRBJ2-3,TRBD2,13,few,CASSRRELDTQYF,TGCGCCAGTAGCCGGCGGGAGCTAGATACGCAGTATTTT
TRBV25-1,TRBJ2-3,TRBD1,16,few,CASSPPLDRGLNTQYF,TGTGCCAGCAGTCCCCCCCTGGACAGGGGATTGAATACGCAGTATTTT
TRBV29-1,TRBJ2-2,-,14,few,CSSTGTTNTGELFF,TGCAGCAGCACCGGGACAACGAACACCGGGGAGCTGTTTTTT
TRBV2,TRBJ1-1,-,13,few,CASAGERNTEAFF,TGTGCCAGCGCGGGGGAGAGGAACACTGAAGCTTTCTTT
TRBV6-6,TRBJ1-5,-,15,medium-sized,CASSPQGNSNQPQHF,TGTGCCAGCAGTCCACAGGGAAATAGCAATCAGCCCCAGCATTTT
TRBV5-1,TRBJ2-2,-,16,-,CASSLAGLTNTGELFF,TGCGCCAGCAGCTTGGCTGGACTGACGAACACCGGGGAGCTGTTTTTT
TRBV5-1,TRBJ2-2,-,12,few,CASSLGSGELFF,TGCGCCAGCAGCTTGGGGAGCGGGGAGCTGTTTTTT
TRBV25-1,TRBJ2-1,TRBD2,16,few,CASRGSAGPRDNEQFF,TGTGCCAGCAGGGGCTCAGCGGGACCCAGGGACAATGAGCAGTTCTTC
TRBV25-1,TRBJ2-1,TRBD2,15,-,CASSVGTSGKNEQFF,TGTGCCAGCAGTGTCGGGACTAGCGGGAAGAATGAGCAGTTCTTC
TRBV27,TRBJ1-4,-,14,-,CASSLGRAREKLFF,TGTGCCAGCAGTTTAGGCAGGGCACGGGAAAAACTGTTTTTT
TRBV4-1,TRBJ1-2,TRBD1,17,few,CASSQAHHRGPLYGYTF,TGCGCCAGCAGCCAGGCCCATCACAGGGGGCCCCTCTATGGCTACACCTTC